The rows below give T cell receptor beta chains drawn from one sample of a study of early T cells in non-severe SARS-CoV-2 infection. Using its own MiXCR run on the 5' RACE reads, TCRdb lists one record per CDR3 protein. The sample yields tens of thousands of distinct CDR3 sequences, around 6.3% seen once. The source was whole blood, collected at baseline. These receptors all come from an adult who was a healthcare worker with PCR-confirmed SARS-CoV-2 infection or an uninfected control (not recorded which). Each CDR3 is given with its conserved first and last residue. The D gene is left open where the match is weak. Size is stated for part of the rows, as once, few or many counts, or as a class when the clone is expanded.

d_gene: -; j_gene: TRBJ2-7; v_gene: TRBV13; abundance: many; CDR3nt: TGTGCCAGCAGCTTAGGCCCGGACGCTACCTACGAGCAGTACTTC; CDR3aa: CASSLGPDATYEQYF
d_gene: -; j_gene: TRBJ1-1; v_gene: TRBV6-1; abundance: many; CDR3nt: TGTGCCAGCAGTAGGACCGGGGACCCCCGAGCTTTCTTT; CDR3aa: CASSRTGDPRAFF
d_gene: -; j_gene: TRBJ1-6; v_gene: TRBV4-1; abundance: -; CDR3nt: TGCGCCAGCAGCCAAGAAAGACAACGGTCGGGTTCACCCCTCCACTTT; CDR3aa: CASSQERQRSGSPLHF
d_gene: TRBD1; j_gene: TRBJ2-7; v_gene: TRBV7-9; abundance: -; CDR3nt: TGTGCCAGCAGGCCTGCGGGGACAGGGAAATCCTACGAGCAGTACTTC; CDR3aa: CASRPAGTGKSYEQYF
d_gene: -; j_gene: TRBJ1-1; v_gene: TRBV30; abundance: -; CDR3nt: TGTGCCTGGAGTGTGAGGTATACCCCAGACACTGAAGCTTTCTTT; CDR3aa: CAWSVRYTPDTEAFF
d_gene: -; j_gene: TRBJ2-5; v_gene: TRBV12-3/TRBV12-4; abundance: many; CDR3nt: TGTGCCAGCAGCCGGGACTTTGAAGAGACCCAGTACTTC; CDR3aa: CASSRDFEETQYF
d_gene: -; j_gene: TRBJ2-1; v_gene: TRBV20-1; abundance: many; CDR3nt: TGCAGTGCTAGTTTGGGGGGCCCTCTGGGTGAGCAGTTCTTC; CDR3aa: CSASLGGPLGEQFF
d_gene: -; j_gene: TRBJ2-7; v_gene: TRBV2; abundance: few; CDR3nt: TGTGCCAGCAGTCTCACAGGGGAGGGCGAGCAGTACTTC; CDR3aa: CASSLTGEGEQYF
d_gene: -; j_gene: TRBJ1-1; v_gene: TRBV5-5; abundance: many; CDR3nt: TGTGCCAGCAGCTTGCCCGGTCTGCCGGAGGCTTTCTTT; CDR3aa: CASSLPGLPEAFF
d_gene: -; j_gene: TRBJ1-1; v_gene: TRBV7-3; abundance: few; CDR3nt: TGTGCCAGCAGCCCTTCGACAGGAGTGAACACTGAAGCTTTCTTT; CDR3aa: CASSPSTGVNTEAFF
d_gene: -; j_gene: TRBJ1-1; v_gene: TRBV19; abundance: many; CDR3nt: TGTGCCAGTAGTGTCCCCGGAACGAACACTGAAGCTTTCTTT; CDR3aa: CASSVPGTNTEAFF
d_gene: TRBD2; j_gene: TRBJ2-1; v_gene: TRBV7-9; abundance: few; CDR3nt: TGTGCCAGCAGCTCTACACTAGCGGGGGACTACAATGAGCAGTTCTTC; CDR3aa: CASSSTLAGDYNEQFF
d_gene: -; j_gene: TRBJ2-3; v_gene: TRBV12-3/TRBV12-4; abundance: many; CDR3nt: TGTGCCAGCAGTTTAAACTCAGATACGCAGTATTTT; CDR3aa: CASSLNSDTQYF
d_gene: -; j_gene: TRBJ2-1; v_gene: TRBV27; abundance: few; CDR3nt: TGTGCCAGCAGTTCCCTTCCAGGCTCCTACAATGAGCAGTTCTTC; CDR3aa: CASSSLPGSYNEQFF
d_gene: TRBD2; j_gene: TRBJ2-3; v_gene: TRBV10-2; abundance: -; CDR3nt: TGCGCCAGCAGCATGACTAGCGGGATTAGCACAGATACGCAGTATTTT; CDR3aa: CASSMTSGISTDTQYF
d_gene: -; j_gene: TRBJ2-1; v_gene: TRBV6-5; abundance: many; CDR3nt: TGTGCCAGCAGTTCGGGGGATGAGCAGTTCTTC; CDR3aa: CASSSGDEQFF
d_gene: -; j_gene: TRBJ1-3; v_gene: TRBV4-2; abundance: many; CDR3nt: TGTGCCAGCAGTCCGGACCGTGGAAACACCATATATTTT; CDR3aa: CASSPDRGNTIYF
d_gene: -; j_gene: TRBJ1-4; v_gene: TRBV2; abundance: -; CDR3nt: TGTGCCAGCAGTGATCCCCGACGGGCCATTAATGAAAAACTGTTTTTT; CDR3aa: CASSDPRRAINEKLFF
d_gene: TRBD2; j_gene: TRBJ2-1; v_gene: TRBV7-3; abundance: -; CDR3nt: TGTGCCAGCAGCCGTGCGGGGGGGGATAGAGATGAGCAGTTCTTC; CDR3aa: CASSRAGGDRDEQFF
d_gene: TRBD2; j_gene: TRBJ2-5; v_gene: TRBV20-1; abundance: -; CDR3nt: TGCAGTGCTAGCGGCAGCGGGAGAGCGCTTCTAACCCAAGAGACCCAGTACTTC; CDR3aa: CSASGSGRALLTQETQYF
d_gene: -; j_gene: TRBJ2-3; v_gene: TRBV5-1; abundance: many; CDR3nt: TGCGCCAGCAGCTTGCAGGTAACCCGCGATACGCAGTATTTT; CDR3aa: CASSLQVTRDTQYF
d_gene: TRBD1; j_gene: TRBJ2-3; v_gene: TRBV11-3; abundance: few; CDR3nt: TGTGCCAGCAGCGACGGACAGGGGGCTAAGGATACGCAGTATTTT; CDR3aa: CASSDGQGAKDTQYF
d_gene: TRBD2; j_gene: TRBJ2-3; v_gene: TRBV11-2; abundance: -; CDR3nt: TGTGCCAGCCGTGGGCCAGCGGGAGTCGGGGGAGATACGCAGTATTTT; CDR3aa: CASRGPAGVGGDTQYF
d_gene: -; j_gene: TRBJ2-7; v_gene: TRBV7-9; abundance: many; CDR3nt: TGTGCCAGCAGCCCCAGGATTTCCGGGAGAGGCGAGCAGTACTTC; CDR3aa: CASSPRISGRGEQYF
d_gene: TRBD1; j_gene: TRBJ1-2; v_gene: TRBV12-3/TRBV12-4; abundance: many; CDR3nt: TGTGCCAGCAGGCCGGGACAGGGTCATGGCTACACCTTC; CDR3aa: CASRPGQGHGYTF
d_gene: TRBD2; j_gene: TRBJ2-7; v_gene: TRBV20-1; abundance: few; CDR3nt: TGCAGTGCTATCGGGAGAATGACTAGCGTAAACTACGAGCAGTACTTC; CDR3aa: CSAIGRMTSVNYEQYF
d_gene: TRBD2; j_gene: TRBJ2-3; v_gene: TRBV7-6; abundance: -; CDR3nt: TGTGCCAGCAGCTTAAGTGCCGGGAGGGCCCTGAGTAAGCAGTATTTT; CDR3aa: CASSLSAGRALSKQYF
d_gene: -; j_gene: TRBJ2-7; v_gene: TRBV6-2/TRBV6-3; abundance: many; CDR3nt: TGTGCCAGCAGAATGGACTCCTACGAGCAGTACTTC; CDR3aa: CASRMDSYEQYF
d_gene: TRBD1; j_gene: TRBJ2-3; v_gene: TRBV7-9; abundance: -; CDR3nt: TGTGCCAGCAGCCATACACACAGGGGCCGGCAAGATACGCAGTATTTT; CDR3aa: CASSHTHRGRQDTQYF